The 31 T cell receptor beta chains below all came from one sample that was sequenced in a study of blood T cell repertoires in COVID-19. The repertoire was sequenced with immunoSEQ multiplex PCR; TCRdb's copy has only in-frame clones and lacks some. The sample shows about 140,000 clones, approximately 90% of them seen only once. Sequencing was performed on peripheral blood. The receptors shown here come from a woman aged 60-75 years with active COVID-19.

The chain recombines TRBV13 with TRBJ1-5, with D uncertain. The germline CDR1 and CDR2 sequences are PRHDT and FYEKMQ (reference sequence). There are 13 residues in the CDR3. Trimming removed 1 base from V and 7 bases from J, with 8 bases in between. The CDR3: CASSLDPSQPQHF. The CDR3 bases are TGTGCCAGCAGCTTAGATCCGAGCCAGCCCCAGCATTTT.

The rearrangement joins TRBV5-5 to TRBJ2-5; D remains ambiguous. This CDR3 has 13 residues. Germline loops: CDR1 SGHKS, CDR2 YYEKEE (reference sequence). Trimming stripped 4 bases from V and 5 bases from J, with 12 bases between. CDR3 sequence (DNA): TGTGCCAGCAGCAGCCCTCTAATGGAGACCCAGTACTTC. This translates into CASSSPLMETQYF.

This chain links TRBV19 with TRBJ2-6; the match to TRBD1 covers 8 bases. The length of the CDR3 is 17 residues. The V gene's germline CDR1 is LNHDA and CDR2 SQIVND (reference sequence). J was trimmed by 3 bases and V by 2 bases; bases with no gene match: 6. The CDR3 loop is CASSIFPGGYGANVLTF. Written as DNA, the CDR3 is TGTGCCAGTAGTATATTTCCAGGGGGCTATGGGGCCAACGTCCTGACTTTC. Combining the CDR3 with reference TRBV19 and TRBJ2-6 gives the whole variable domain DGGITQSPKYLFRKEGQNVTLSCEQNLNHDAMYWYRQDPGQGLRLIYYSQIVNDFQKGDIAEGYSVSREKKESFPLTVTSAQKNPTAFYLCASSIFPGGYGANVLTFGAGSRLTVL.

This chain joins TRBV4-2 and TRBJ2-7, with D tentatively TRBD2 (5 bases). This CDR3 is 16 amino acids long. Trimming shortened V by 3 bases and J by 1 base, and 16 bases separated the two germline ends. Germline values: CDR1 LGHNA, CDR2 YNFKEQ. The CDR3 bases are TGTGCCAGCAGCCAGACCTCTTCAAGCGGATCCTACGAGCAGTACTTC. Protein: CASSQTSSSGSYEQYF.

V is TRBV5-4 and J is TRBJ2-2, with TRBD2 identical over 11 bases. V was clipped by 2 bases and J by 4 bases; unmatched bases: 1. The CDR3 contains 15 residues. Germline V gives CDR1 SGHNT, CDR2 YYREEE (reference sequence). CDR3 sequence reads: CASSFSGRGTGELFF. CDR3 coding DNA: TGTGCCAGCAGCTTTAGCGGGAGGGGCACCGGGGAGCTGTTTTTT.

This sequence joins TRBV10-3 and TRBJ2-7; 16 bases align to TRBD2. CDR1 and CDR2 (germline): ENHRY, SYGVKD. The CDR3 is 16 amino acids. V lost 6 bases and J lost 2; bases outside the gene matches: 4. The CDR3 nucleotides are TGTGCCATCAGGGGACTAGCGGGAGGGCCCACCTACGAGCAGTACTTC. Residues: CAIRGLAGGPTYEQYF.

The chain is built from TRBV11-1 and TRBJ2-7, with 7 bases fitting TRBD1. CDR3 length: 14 residues. V lost 4 bases to trimming and J lost 3 bases; unmatched junction nucleotides: 6. The germline gives CDR1 SGHAT, CDR2 FQDESV (reference sequence). The CDR3 DNA is TGTGCCAGCAGCTCTCGGGACAGACACTACGAGCAGTACTTC. This codes for CASSSRDRHYEQYF.

The chain combines TRBV19 with TRBJ1-4; no clear D gene. Germline loops: CDR1 LNHDA, CDR2 SQIVND (reference sequence). The CDR3 is 15 amino acids. V lost 6 bases to trimming and J lost 4 bases, with 15 bases between them. CDR3 coding DNA: TGTGCCAGTAGCCTCCGAGGAGGCCTTAATGAAAAACTGTTTTTT. This translates into CASSLRGGLNEKLFF. Full variable domain (remainder filled in from reference TRBV19 and TRBJ1-4): DGGITQSPKYLFRKEGQNVTLSCEQNLNHDAMYWYRQDPGQGLRLIYYSQIVNDFQKGDIAEGYSVSREKKESFPLTVTSAQKNPTAFYLCASSLRGGLNEKLFFGSGTQLSVL.

This clone came up once. The chain couples TRBV4-1 to TRBJ1-1, with D perhaps TRBD1 (6 bases). CDR1 is MGHRA and CDR2 is YSYEKL in the germline V gene. V lost 0 bases and J lost 9, with 11 bases in between. This CDR3 comprises 13 residues. This chain's CDR3 is CASSQDLGGQAFF. As DNA, the CDR3 is TGCGCCAGCAGCCAAGATTTGGGGGGGCAAGCTTTCTTT.

The chain employs TRBV3-1 (or the pseudogene TRBV3-2) and TRBJ2-7, with 9 bases aligning to TRBD2. Germline values: CDR1 LGHDT, CDR2 YNNKEL (reference sequence). The length of the CDR3 is 15 residues. Trimming removed 3 bases from V and 3 bases from J; junction bases left unmatched: 6. This CDR3 is CASSHAVRGGYEQYF. The CDR3 nucleotides are TGTGCCAGCAGCCACGCGGTGCGGGGGGGCTACGAGCAGTACTTC.

The genes are TRBV12-3 or TRBV12-4 and TRBJ2-7; D might be TRBD1 (5 bases). The CDR3 runs to 13 residues. V lost 1 base and J 3 bases, leaving 7 bases between the germline ends. The CDR3 DNA reads as TGTGCCAGCAGTTTAGGACAGAACTACGAGCAGTACTTC. It translates to CASSLGQNYEQYF.

CDR3 residues: CASSLKVGGFEKLFF. CDR3 bases: TGTGCCAGCAGTTTAAAAGTAGGGGGCTTTGAAAAACTGTTTTTT. This rearrangement joins TRBV28 to TRBJ1-4; 7 positions match TRBD1. The CDR3 runs 15 residues. CDR1 MDHEN and CDR2 SYDVKM come from the germline V gene. The V and J ends lost 2 bases and 7 bases, in that order; junction bases with no gene match: 7.

The rearrangement uses TRBV27 and TRBJ1-6; D is uncertain. CDR3 length equals 17 residues. V gave up 5 bases and J gave up 0 bases, with 14 bases separating them. The germline gives CDR1 MNHEY, CDR2 SMNVEV (reference sequence). For the CDR3, the DNA is TGTGCCAGCAGTCGGAGGGTTATTAACTCCTATAATTCACCCCTCCACTTT. Its protein is CASSRRVINSYNSPLHF.

J is TRBJ2-7 and V is TRBV24-1, with 7 nucleotides matching TRBD1. Unmatched junction bases numbered 10, after V lost 2 bases and J lost 4 bases. CDR1 KGHDR and CDR2 SFDVKD come from the germline V gene. This CDR3 region has 16 residues. Here the CDR3 reads CATSDSRTGPFYEQYF. The CDR3 nucleotides are TGTGCCACCAGTGATTCACGGACAGGTCCGTTTTACGAGCAGTACTTC.

This chain uses TRBV20-1 with TRBJ1-2, with D possibly TRBD1 on 5 matching bases. The CDR3 covers 10 residues. The germline V gene encodes CDR1 DFQATT and CDR2 SNEGSKA (reference sequence). Trimming took off 5 bases at V and 8 bases at J, with 9 bases between the two ends. CDR3 DNA sequence: TGCAGTGCTGCAGGGAGGGGCTACACCTTC. Translating it yields CSAAGRGYTF.

This chain uses TRBV2 with TRBJ1-5; no reliable D call. The CDR3 loop spans 11 amino acids. Germline V gives CDR1 SNHLY, CDR2 FYNNEI. Trimming stripped 4 bases from V and 9 bases from J, with 7 bases between. As DNA, the CDR3 is TGTGCCAGCAGTGGAGGCATGCCCCAGCATTTT. It yields the protein CASSGGMPQHF.

Judged by abundance, this clone is medium-sized. The rearrangement uses TRBV6-2 or TRBV6-3 and TRBJ2-1; perhaps TRBD2 as D (5 bases). The CDR3 spans 18 residues. Between the trimmed V and J ends, which lost 0 bases and 8 bases, there was a span of 23 bases. CDR1 and CDR2 from the germline V gene are MNHEY and SVGEGT. The DNA of the CDR3 is TGTGCCAGCAGTTACTCTACGGGAAGTCAACTAAGGTCGGATGAGCAGTTCTTC. Protein sequence: CASSYSTGSQLRSDEQFF.

The V and J genes are TRBV25-1 and TRBJ2-1; the D gene is possibly TRBD1 (8 bases). The V gene lost 4 bases and the J gene lost 7 bases, with 14 bases spanning the gap. Germline lookup yields CDR1 MGHDK and CDR2 SYGVNS. CDR3 length: 14 residues. The CDR3 bases are TGTGCCAGCAGTGGGTACAGGGGGGGGAATGAGCAGTTCTTC. Its translation is CASSGYRGGNEQFF.

The chain links TRBV2 to TRBJ1-5; D remains unclear. The CDR3 is 21 residues long. Germline CDR1 and CDR2: SNHLY and FYNNEI. Trimming removed 6 bases from V and 6 bases from J, with 36 bases in between. The CDR3: CASSVLGSRGGSTRRGQPQHF. CDR3 DNA: TGTGCCAGCAGCGTCCTCGGCAGCCGTGGAGGTTCAACCCGACGTGGTCAGCCCCAGCATTTT.

V and J are TRBV5-4 and TRBJ1-2; D possibly corresponds to TRBD1 (5 bases). The CDR3 consists of 14 residues. V lost 3 bases and J 2 bases, leaving 11 bases between the germline ends. CDR1 and CDR2 (germline): SGHNT, YYREEE (reference sequence). The CDR3 DNA reads TGTGCCAGCAGCTCGACAGAGTTCAACTATGGCTACACCTTC. Translation: CASSSTEFNYGYTF.

This chain connects TRBV19 to TRBJ2-1; D might be TRBD2 (5 bases). Trimming shortened V by 2 bases and J by 9 bases, and 17 bases separated the two germline ends. Looked up from germline, CDR1 is LNHDA and CDR2 is SQIVND (reference sequence). The CDR3 has 15 residues. CDR3 sequence reads: CASSIRAGPGGEQFF. The DNA of the CDR3 is TGTGCCAGTAGTATAAGGGCGGGCCCGGGCGGTGAGCAGTTCTTC.

The chain combines TRBV11-2 with TRBJ2-2; 7 positions match TRBD1. The V gene end was trimmed by 4 bases and the J gene end by 1 base; junction bases not matched to a gene: 3. The length of the CDR3 is 15 residues. Germline CDR1 reads SGHAT; CDR2 reads FQNNGV. The DNA for the CDR3 is TGTGCCAGCAGCTCTGGGACAGTGAACACCGGGGAGCTGTTTTTT. Translated, it gives CASSSGTVNTGELFF.

The genes are TRBV28 and TRBJ2-1; 12 positions agree with TRBD2. V was pared by 3 bases and J by 0 bases, with 6 bases of the junction left unmatched. Germline-derived CDR1 and CDR2 are MDHEN and SYDVKM. This CDR3 has 18 residues. The CDR3 loop reads CASSLGLLAGGSYNEQFF. The CDR3 DNA sequence: TGTGCCAGCAGTTTGGGATTACTAGCGGGAGGCTCCTACAATGAGCAGTTCTTC.

V gene TRBV5-5 combines with J gene TRBJ1-3; D possibly corresponds to TRBD1 (6 bases). V lost 2 bases, J lost 2 bases, and 8 bases lay in between. This CDR3 is built from 14 residues. The germline V gene encodes CDR1 SGHKS and CDR2 YYEKEE (reference sequence). Here the CDR3 DNA reads TGTGCCAGCAGCTTTGGACAGACTGGAAACACCATATATTTT. Protein: CASSFGQTGNTIYF.

The chain employs TRBV19 and TRBJ2-1; the D gene is possibly TRBD1 (5 bases). Germline loops: CDR1 LNHDA, CDR2 SQIVND (reference sequence). With 3 bases removed from V and 7 bases from J, the gap between germline ends came to 10 bases. This CDR3 contains 13 residues. This CDR3 reads CASSISGSNEQFF. CDR3 in DNA: TGTGCCAGTAGTATCTCAGGGTCTAATGAGCAGTTCTTC.

The rearrangement uses TRBV5-6 and TRBJ2-1; 12 positions agree with TRBD2. The CDR3 is 15 amino acids. Germline V gene sequence: CDR1 SGHDT, CDR2 YYEEEE. V lost 2 bases to trimming and J lost 4 bases; unmatched junction nucleotides: 1. The CDR3 DNA is TGTGCCAGCAGCTTAGGACTAGCGGGATACAATGAGCAGTTCTTC. Its protein is CASSLGLAGYNEQFF.

V is TRBV2 and J is TRBJ2-5, with 10 bases matching TRBD2. The CDR3 runs to 17 residues. V trimming: 3 bases; J trimming: 3 bases; junction bases outside the gene matches: 10. Germline V gives CDR1 SNHLY, CDR2 FYNNEI. This CDR3 is CASSESSILAGKETQYF. CDR3 nucleotides: TGTGCCAGCAGTGAGAGCTCTATACTAGCGGGAAAAGAGACCCAGTACTTC.

This clone was seen at least ten times. The genes are TRBV3-1 (or the pseudogene TRBV3-2) and TRBJ1-2; 8 nucleotides agree with TRBD1. Trimming removed 0 bases from V and 4 bases from J; junction bases left unmatched: 13. This CDR3 contains 18 residues. From germline, CDR1 is LGHDT and CDR2 YNNKEL (reference sequence). CDR3 in DNA: TGTGCCAGCAGCCAAGAACCTCTTAAGGACAGGGATATCTATGGCTACACCTTC. Translating gives CASSQEPLKDRDIYGYTF.

The chain is built from TRBV7-9 and TRBJ1-2; a possible D gene is TRBD1 (5 bases). This CDR3 is 13 amino acids long. Trimming removed 4 bases at V and 3 bases at J, with 9 bases between. Per the germline V gene, CDR1 is SEHNR and CDR2 is FQNEAQ (reference sequence). In DNA, the CDR3 is TGTGCCAGCAGCTCCCCGACAGACTATGGCTACACCTTC. It encodes CASSSPTDYGYTF.

This clone was seen a handful of times. The rearrangement uses TRBV15 and TRBJ2-1; 11 bases are a match to TRBD2. Looked up from germline, CDR1 is LNHNV and CDR2 is YYDKDF (reference sequence). With V trimmed by 9 bases and J by 7 bases, 14 bases remained unmatched. This CDR3 region has 16 residues. Written as DNA, the CDR3 is TGTGCCACGGGGATAGCGGGAGGGCCAAGGTCGAATGAGCAGTTCTTC. Encoded protein: CATGIAGGPRSNEQFF.

The rearrangement links TRBV5-1 to TRBJ2-3; the match to TRBD1 covers 7 bases. The length of the CDR3 is 16 residues. CDR1 SGHRS and CDR2 YFSETQ come from the germline V gene. With 4 bases clipped from V and 1 base from J, the junction kept 9 bases outside the gene matches. CDR3 bases: TGCGCCAGCAGCGTTGGTAGGGGGCTGGGCACAGATACGCAGTATTTT. Its protein is CASSVGRGLGTDTQYF.